This is a list of T cell receptor beta chains from one sample in a study of metastatic and nonmetastatic thyroid tumors. TCRdb redid the clone calls on the PCR reads using MiXCR. The sample has under 35,000 clones; over 15% are singletons. The material sequenced was blood. Receptors were obtained from a female donor with papillary thyroid cancer or a benign thyroid nodule (not recorded which). Some clones in this sample may be carry-over from other donors' samples. CDR3s include the opening cysteine and the closing phenylalanine or tryptophan. The D gene is left open where the match is weak. Not every row has a clone size; where given, it reads once, few, many or a size class.

TRBV19	NA	many	TRBJ2-5	TGTGCCAGTAGTACCTCCGGGGGTGAATCCCAGTACTTC	CASSTSGGESQYF
TRBV18	TRBD2	many	TRBJ2-7	TGTGCCAGCCAGCGGGGGGAATCCTACGAGCAGTACTTC	CASQRGESYEQYF
TRBV2	NA	many	TRBJ2-3	TGTGCCAGCAGAACCGTAGATACGCAGTATTTT	CASRTVDTQYF
TRBV6-5	NA	few	TRBJ2-2	TGTGCCAGCAGTTACTCCGGGTATCTGTTTTTT	CASSYSGYLFF
TRBV6-1	TRBD1	medium-sized	TRBJ2-7	TGTGCCAGCAGTATAATGCCGACAGGGGGAGACGGCTACGAGCAGTACTTC	CASSIMPTGGDGYEQYF
TRBV6-2/TRBV6-3	NA	medium-sized	TRBJ2-7	TGTGCCAGCAGAAACGACTACTCCTACGAGCAGTACTTC	CASRNDYSYEQYF
TRBV18	NA	NA	TRBJ2-7	TGTGCCAACTCACCACGCGAAGGCGGGGGCTTCGACGAGCAGTACTTC	CANSPREGGGFDEQYF
TRBV3-1	NA	many	TRBJ1-2	TGTGCCAGCGAGCGGGGGGGGCGAGGCTACACCTTC	CASERGGRGYTF
TRBV6-1	TRBD2	medium-sized	TRBJ2-3	TGTGCCAGCATCGAAGCGGGAGCGGGGGATACGCAGTATTTT	CASIEAGAGDTQYF
TRBV3-1	NA	NA	TRBJ2-4	TGTGCCAGCAGCCCTAGTGACAGGAAAGCCAAAAACATTCAGTACTTC	CASSPSDRKAKNIQYF
TRBV5-1	NA	many	TRBJ2-5	TGCGCCAGCAGCTTGCCGAGCGGACAAGAGACCCAGTACTTC	CASSLPSGQETQYF
TRBV4-1	TRBD2	many	TRBJ2-3	TGCGCCAGCAGCGATGATGCGGGGGGGCTTGGGGGAGATACGCAGTATTTT	CASSDDAGGLGGDTQYF
TRBV9	NA	many	TRBJ1-3	TGTGCCAGCAGTTACGCCCCTGGAACAGGACCCTCTGGAAACACCATATATTTT	CASSYAPGTGPSGNTIYF
TRBV4-2	NA	many	TRBJ1-1	TGTGCCAGCAGCCAAGCCGCCTGGGGTATCGGGCTGAACACTGAAGCTTTCTTT	CASSQAAWGIGLNTEAFF
TRBV5-1	NA	NA	TRBJ2-3	TGCGTCAGCTCCTTCCGAGCGGATACTTTGAGGGAGGATACGCAGTATTTT	CVSSFRADTLREDTQYF
TRBV10-1	TRBD2	medium-sized	TRBJ2-7	TGCGCCAGCACTCTCGGGCGGGAGGCTCCCTACGAGCAGTACTTC	CASTLGREAPYEQYF
TRBV28	TRBD2	many	TRBJ2-7	TGTGCCAGCGGGATAGCGGGAGGGTTCCCCGAGCAGTACTTC	CASGIAGGFPEQYF
TRBV20-1	TRBD2	many	TRBJ2-3	TGCAGTGCTAGTGGGACTAGCGGGGTTACAGATACGCAGTATTTT	CSASGTSGVTDTQYF
TRBV20-1	TRBD1	NA	TRBJ1-6	TGCAGTGCCCGCCCGCGGGACAGTGATAATTCACCCCTCCACTTT	CSARPRDSDNSPLHF
TRBV5-1	TRBD1	many	TRBJ2-2	TGCGCCAGCCAACGTGGACAGGGGGCGTCTGGCACCGGGGAGCTGTTTTTT	CASQRGQGASGTGELFF
TRBV30	NA	NA	TRBJ1-2	TGTGCCTGGAGCGAAATTTATGGCTACACCTTC	CAWSEIYGYTF
TRBV6-1	TRBD1	many	TRBJ1-1	TGTGCCAGCAGTTCTTTACCGGGACAGGGGGGGACTGAAGCTTTCTTT	CASSSLPGQGGTEAFF
TRBV5-1	NA	many	TRBJ2-3	TGCGCCAGCAGCTTGCGGCCCGCTTCGACAGGTTCTATTTCAGATACGCAGTATTTT	CASSLRPASTGSISDTQYF
TRBV11-3	TRBD1	many	TRBJ2-3	TGTGCCAGCAGCACAGGACAGGGCACAGATACGCAGTATTTT	CASSTGQGTDTQYF
TRBV27	NA	many	TRBJ1-4	TGTGCCAGCAGTTCGGTGGCCGAACTGTTTTTT	CASSSVAELFF
TRBV6-4	NA	many	TRBJ1-4	TGTGCCAGCAGTGACATCAAAGGAACGGTGATGAATGAAAAACTGTTTTTT	CASSDIKGTVMNEKLFF